These T cell receptor beta chains were read from a single sample in a study of T cells in localized non-small cell lung cancer. Method: immunoSEQ multiplex PCR; TCRdb's copy keeps in-frame clones and lacks some. This table holds almost 30,000 clones, roughly 91% found once. Sequenced material: peripheral blood, taken before any cancer treatment. Receptor source: a female donor of 60 years or more with stage III squamous cell lung carcinoma. CDR3s include the opening cysteine and the closing phenylalanine or tryptophan. Each record gives: CDR3 DNA, CDR3 protein, D gene, V gene, CDR3 length, clone size, J gene. The D gene is left open where the match is weak. Clone size is stated in some rows and not others, as once, few, many or a class when expanded.

CDR3nt: TGCGCCAGCAGCTTGGTGACGGACTCCTACGAGCAGTACTTC
CDR3aa: CASSLVTDSYEQYF
d_gene: NA
v_gene: TRBV5-1
len: 14
abundance: NA
j_gene: TRBJ2-7

CDR3nt: TGTGCCAGCAGCTTGGGAGCGGGAGGTCTGGATACGCAGTATTTT
CDR3aa: CASSLGAGGLDTQYF
d_gene: TRBD2
v_gene: TRBV5-6
len: 15
abundance: NA
j_gene: TRBJ2-3

CDR3nt: TGCGCCAGTGGAATGGGACAGAGTAATGAAAAACTGTTTTTT
CDR3aa: CASGMGQSNEKLFF
d_gene: TRBD1
v_gene: TRBV10-1
len: 14
abundance: NA
j_gene: TRBJ1-4

CDR3nt: TGTGCCAGCAGCTTATACGGGCAAGAGACCCAGTACTTC
CDR3aa: CASSLYGQETQYF
d_gene: NA
v_gene: TRBV7-9
len: 13
abundance: NA
j_gene: TRBJ2-5

CDR3nt: TGCGCCAGCAGCCAAGATACCAGGGCTGGCGAGCAGTACTTC
CDR3aa: CASSQDTRAGEQYF
d_gene: NA
v_gene: TRBV4-3
len: 14
abundance: NA
j_gene: TRBJ2-7

CDR3nt: TGTGCCAGCAGCCCGGGATGGGGTAGGGGCACAGATACGCAGTATTTT
CDR3aa: CASSPGWGRGTDTQYF
d_gene: NA
v_gene: TRBV5-8
len: 16
abundance: NA
j_gene: TRBJ2-3

CDR3nt: TGTGCCAGCAGTTTATCAAGGGGTGACTACTATGGCTACACCTTC
CDR3aa: CASSLSRGDYYGYTF
d_gene: NA
v_gene: TRBV27
len: 15
abundance: NA
j_gene: TRBJ1-2

CDR3nt: TGTGCCAGCAGCCCTCAGGGGAGTGGGGAGACCCAGTACTTC
CDR3aa: CASSPQGSGETQYF
d_gene: NA
v_gene: TRBV4-2
len: 14
abundance: NA
j_gene: TRBJ2-5

CDR3nt: TGTGCCAGCAGTTTATTGCTAGCGGGTCCCTACGAGCAGTACTTC
CDR3aa: CASSLLLAGPYEQYF
d_gene: TRBD2
v_gene: TRBV27
len: 15
abundance: NA
j_gene: TRBJ2-7

CDR3nt: TGTGCCATCAGTGACCCGGGACAGGGAGAAGGAAACACCATATATTTT
CDR3aa: CAISDPGQGEGNTIYF
d_gene: TRBD1
v_gene: TRBV10-3
len: 16
abundance: NA
j_gene: TRBJ1-3

CDR3nt: TGTGCCAGCAGCTTAGGTGGGACCTACGAGCAGTACTTC
CDR3aa: CASSLGGTYEQYF
d_gene: NA
v_gene: TRBV7-6
len: 13
abundance: NA
j_gene: TRBJ2-7

CDR3nt: TGTGCCAGCAGCCCCGGGGGGGCGAGTTACAATGAGCAGTTCTTC
CDR3aa: CASSPGGASYNEQFF
d_gene: TRBD2
v_gene: TRBV6-5
len: 15
abundance: NA
j_gene: TRBJ2-1

CDR3nt: TGTGCCAGTAGTACCTCGAGACTAGCGGGGGGCAATGAGCAGTTCTTC
CDR3aa: CASSTSRLAGGNEQFF
d_gene: TRBD2
v_gene: TRBV19
len: 16
abundance: NA
j_gene: TRBJ2-1

CDR3nt: TGTGCCAGCAGCGTAGACGACAGGGACTACGAGCAGTACTTC
CDR3aa: CASSVDDRDYEQYF
d_gene: TRBD1
v_gene: TRBV9
len: 14
abundance: NA
j_gene: TRBJ2-7

CDR3nt: TGTGCCAGCAGTCCCCAGGGGAGTAGTTCACCCCTCCACTTT
CDR3aa: CASSPQGSSSPLHF
d_gene: NA
v_gene: TRBV28
len: 14
abundance: NA
j_gene: TRBJ1-6

CDR3nt: TGTGCCAGCAGTAGGGCGACAGGGGGTCTTGAAGCTTTCTTT
CDR3aa: CASSRATGGLEAFF
d_gene: TRBD1
v_gene: TRBV6-6
len: 14
abundance: NA
j_gene: TRBJ1-1

CDR3nt: TGTGCCAGCAGCTTGGTGAGGGGCACTGAAGCTTTCTTT
CDR3aa: CASSLVRGTEAFF
d_gene: NA
v_gene: TRBV5-5
len: 13
abundance: NA
j_gene: TRBJ1-1

CDR3nt: TGTGCCAGCAGTTTAGCGGGGGGGGCCTCCTACAATGAGCAGTTCTTC
CDR3aa: CASSLAGGASYNEQFF
d_gene: TRBD2
v_gene: TRBV6-5
len: 16
abundance: NA
j_gene: TRBJ2-1

CDR3nt: TGTGCCAGCAGTCTTCGTACAGGGGGAATTAATGGCTACACCTTC
CDR3aa: CASSLRTGGINGYTF
d_gene: TRBD1
v_gene: TRBV27
len: 15
abundance: NA
j_gene: TRBJ1-2

CDR3nt: TGTGCCAGCACACCCGGACAGGGCTGGACTAGTTACGAGCAGTACTTC
CDR3aa: CASTPGQGWTSYEQYF
d_gene: NA
v_gene: TRBV27
len: 16
abundance: NA
j_gene: TRBJ2-7

CDR3nt: TGTGCCAGCAGTGACGACGGGACTAAAGAGACCCAGTACTTC
CDR3aa: CASSDDGTKETQYF
d_gene: TRBD2
v_gene: TRBV6-6
len: 14
abundance: NA
j_gene: TRBJ2-5

CDR3nt: TGCGCCAGCAGCCCCGGACAGGGGGAGGGGACCCAGTACTTC
CDR3aa: CASSPGQGEGTQYF
d_gene: TRBD1
v_gene: TRBV5-1
len: 14
abundance: NA
j_gene: TRBJ2-5

CDR3nt: TGTGCCAGCAGTCCCTACGGCAATGAGCAGTTCTTC
CDR3aa: CASSPYGNEQFF
d_gene: NA
v_gene: TRBV28
len: 12
abundance: few
j_gene: TRBJ2-1

CDR3nt: TGTGCCAGCAGTGTGAAAACCGGGACTAGCGGGGGGGCCAGAGATACGCAGTATTTT
CDR3aa: CASSVKTGTSGGARDTQYF
d_gene: TRBD2
v_gene: TRBV7-2
len: 19
abundance: once
j_gene: TRBJ2-3

CDR3nt: TGCGCCAGCAGCCAAGATCGGGACAATAATTCACCCCTCCACTTT
CDR3aa: CASSQDRDNNSPLHF
d_gene: NA
v_gene: TRBV4-1
len: 15
abundance: once
j_gene: TRBJ1-6

CDR3nt: TGCGCCAGCAGCTTGGGGGCTATTCAAGAGACCCAGTACTTC
CDR3aa: CASSLGAIQETQYF
d_gene: NA
v_gene: TRBV5-1
len: 14
abundance: few
j_gene: TRBJ2-5

CDR3nt: TGTGCCAGTAGCAGGGGACCGCTTGGGACCTACGAGCAGTACTTC
CDR3aa: CASSRGPLGTYEQYF
d_gene: NA
v_gene: TRBV19
len: 15
abundance: NA
j_gene: TRBJ2-7

CDR3nt: TGTGCCAGCAGTTTAGGGGGTTCAGTATCGTACGAGCAGTACTTC
CDR3aa: CASSLGGSVSYEQYF
d_gene: NA
v_gene: TRBV28
len: 15
abundance: NA
j_gene: TRBJ2-7

CDR3nt: TGTGCCAGCAGCTTGTGGGGGAACACTGAAGCTTTCTTT
CDR3aa: CASSLWGNTEAFF
d_gene: NA
v_gene: TRBV5-5
len: 13
abundance: NA
j_gene: TRBJ1-1

CDR3nt: TGCAGCGTTTTCACAGGGGCGGAGACCCAGTACTTC
CDR3aa: CSVFTGAETQYF
d_gene: TRBD1
v_gene: TRBV29-1
len: 12
abundance: NA
j_gene: TRBJ2-5

CDR3nt: TGCGCCAGCAGCTTGGTGGGACTGCCGAACACCGGGGAGCTGTTTTTT
CDR3aa: CASSLVGLPNTGELFF
d_gene: NA
v_gene: TRBV5-1
len: 16
abundance: NA
j_gene: TRBJ2-2

CDR3nt: TGCGCCAGCAGTGCAAACGCTGAAAAACTGTTTTTT
CDR3aa: CASSANAEKLFF
d_gene: NA
v_gene: TRBV10-2
len: 12
abundance: once
j_gene: TRBJ1-4

CDR3nt: TGTGCCAGCAGTTTATGGCAGGGGAGTAAGGGCTACACCTTC
CDR3aa: CASSLWQGSKGYTF
d_gene: NA
v_gene: TRBV28
len: 14
abundance: NA
j_gene: TRBJ1-2

CDR3nt: TGTGCCAGCAGCGGGGACGGAAACACCATATATTTT
CDR3aa: CASSGDGNTIYF
d_gene: NA
v_gene: TRBV5-4
len: 12
abundance: NA
j_gene: TRBJ1-3

CDR3nt: TGTGCCAGCAGCCCCTTACAGGGGATTGAGGAAAAACTGTTTTTT
CDR3aa: CASSPLQGIEEKLFF
d_gene: TRBD1
v_gene: TRBV7-6
len: 15
abundance: NA
j_gene: TRBJ1-4

CDR3nt: TGTGCCAGCAGTTTAAGGTGGGAGGCCCCCAATACGCAGTATTTT
CDR3aa: CASSLRWEAPNTQYF
d_gene: NA
v_gene: TRBV27
len: 15
abundance: NA
j_gene: TRBJ2-3

CDR3nt: TGTGCCAGCAGATTTACCGGGATGAACACCGGGGAGCTGTTTTTT
CDR3aa: CASRFTGMNTGELFF
d_gene: NA
v_gene: TRBV6-1
len: 15
abundance: NA
j_gene: TRBJ2-2

CDR3nt: TGCGCCAGCAGCACGGGGGCCGGGGCCAACGTCCTGACTTTC
CDR3aa: CASSTGAGANVLTF
d_gene: NA
v_gene: TRBV5-1
len: 14
abundance: NA
j_gene: TRBJ2-6

CDR3nt: TGTGCCACCAGCAATAGAACGGGGGGCAGGTCACCCCTCCACTTT
CDR3aa: CATSNRTGGRSPLHF
d_gene: NA
v_gene: TRBV15
len: 15
abundance: NA
j_gene: TRBJ1-6

CDR3nt: TGTGCCAGCAGCTTAGTAAGCGGGGTGTACAATGAGCAGTTCTTC
CDR3aa: CASSLVSGVYNEQFF
d_gene: TRBD2
v_gene: TRBV7-2
len: 15
abundance: NA
j_gene: TRBJ2-1

CDR3nt: TGTGCTAGTGGTTTGAAATCAGGGGTGCTCGATCAGCCCCAGCATTTT
CDR3aa: CASGLKSGVLDQPQHF
d_gene: NA
v_gene: TRBV12-5
len: 16
abundance: NA
j_gene: TRBJ1-5

CDR3nt: TGTGCCAGCACCCTAAACGGTAACACCGGGGAGCTGTTTTTT
CDR3aa: CASTLNGNTGELFF
d_gene: NA
v_gene: TRBV27
len: 14
abundance: NA
j_gene: TRBJ2-2

CDR3nt: TGCGCCAGCAGTGAGTCGTGGGGACAGGGTCCTAGCACAGATACGCAGTATTTT
CDR3aa: CASSESWGQGPSTDTQYF
d_gene: TRBD1
v_gene: TRBV10-1
len: 18
abundance: NA
j_gene: TRBJ2-3

CDR3nt: TGTGCCAGCAGTGAGCCCGGGACGGCCGCAACTAATGAAAAACTGTTTTTT
CDR3aa: CASSEPGTAATNEKLFF
d_gene: NA
v_gene: TRBV2
len: 17
abundance: NA
j_gene: TRBJ1-4

CDR3nt: TGCGCCAGCAGCCTCGACGGGGGCTGGGCTGAAGCTTTCTTT
CDR3aa: CASSLDGGWAEAFF
d_gene: NA
v_gene: TRBV5-1
len: 14
abundance: NA
j_gene: TRBJ1-1

CDR3nt: TGTGCCAGCAGCCCGGTCTTGAGGGGAGACGACGAGCAGTACTTC
CDR3aa: CASSPVLRGDDEQYF
d_gene: NA
v_gene: TRBV5-4
len: 15
abundance: NA
j_gene: TRBJ2-7

CDR3nt: TGTGCCAGCAGCGTACGGGGGGACTACGAGCAGTACTTC
CDR3aa: CASSVRGDYEQYF
d_gene: TRBD2
v_gene: TRBV9
len: 13
abundance: few
j_gene: TRBJ2-7